The 31 T cell receptor beta chains reported below all come from one sample, sequenced in a study of T cell clonality in common variable immunodeficiency. Using immunoSEQ multiplex PCR, the repertoire was profiled, and TCRdb retains in-frame clones only, with some absent. The sample yields approximately 56,000 clones, without any singletons. The sequenced sample was peripheral blood mononuclear cells. All receptors derive from a person aged 18 to 75 in good health.

In this sample, this clone turned up many times. The CDR3 end is not reached by the read, which stops 3 residues before it; the germline J gene fills it in. V usage is TRBV29-1 and J usage is TRBJ2-2, with 8 bases aligning to TRBD2. Germline CDR1 reads SQVTM; CDR2 reads ANQGSEA. This CDR3 region has 13 residues. Unmatched junction bases numbered 4, after V lost 4 bases and J lost 6 bases. Partial CDR3 DNA: TGCAGCGTTGCCCAGCGGGGGTCCGGGGAG. Translated: CSVAQRGSGE. The whole CDR3 protein is CSVAQRGSGELFF.

This clone has a count of ten or more. The observed sequence ends 3 residues before the CDR3 terminus, with the missing tail filled in from the germline J gene. The chain links TRBV11-2 to TRBJ1-5; no firm D call. The V and J ends lost 0 bases and 1 base respectively, with 4 bases between them. Germline V lookup: CDR1 SGHAT, CDR2 FQNNGV. CDR3 length: 14 residues. The covered CDR3 bases are TGTGCCAGCAGCTTAGAACAGAGCAATCAGCCC. Protein sequence: CASSLEQSNQP. The whole CDR3 reads CASSLEQSNQPQHF. Filled out from reference TRBV11-2 and TRBJ1-5, the complete variable domain reads EAGVAQSPRYKIIEKRQSVAFWCNPISGHATLYWYQQILGQGPKLLIQFQNNGVVDDSQLPKDRFSAERLKGVDSTLKIQPAKLEDSAVYLCASSLEQSNQPQHFGDGTRLSIL.

This clone was counted ten times or more. The CDR3 end falls 3 residues outside the read, so it is completed with the germline J gene. V is TRBV5-1 and J is TRBJ2-3; 7 nucleotides match TRBD2. CDR3 length equals 14 residues. Germline values: CDR1 SGHRS, CDR2 YFSETQ. J gave up 3 bases and V 4 bases, and 5 bases lay outside the gene matches. CDR3 DNA, as far as it was read: TGCGCCAGCAGCCGGACTAGTAGAACAGATACG. Translating gives CASSRTSRTDT. The entire CDR3 reads CASSRTSRTDTQYF.

At least ten counts were recorded for this clone. Read sequence stops 3 residues before the CDR3 end, and the germline J gene provides the missing end. This sequence joins TRBV5-1 and TRBJ2-1, with 10 bases identical to TRBD2. Germline loops: CDR1 SGHRS, CDR2 YFSETQ. V dropped 5 bases and J dropped 5; count of bases not matched to a gene: 7. There are 15 residues in the CDR3. Incomplete CDR3 DNA: TGCGCCAGCAGTTGGACTAGCGGAGTAAACAATGAG. This translates into CASSWTSGVNNE. The CDR3 reads in full as CASSWTSGVNNEQFF.

This clone was counted many times. The read finishes 3 residues shy of the CDR3 end, and the germline J gene is used to complete it. The chain links TRBV7-9 to TRBJ2-1; 8 bases are a match to TRBD2. Germline CDR1 SEHNR, CDR2 FQNEAQ (reference sequence). J gave up 9 bases and V 4 bases, and 11 bases lay outside the gene matches. The CDR3 has 15 amino acids. CDR3 DNA, as far as it was read: TGTGCCAGCAGCTCCGGGACTAGGCGTGTGGCTGAG. This sequence encodes CASSSGTRRVAE. The entire CDR3 reads CASSSGTRRVAEQFF.

In this sample, this clone turned up many times. Read sequence stops 3 residues before the CDR3 end, and the germline J gene provides the missing end. This chain connects TRBV30 to TRBJ2-1; TRBD2 aligns across 9 bases. V trimming: 5 bases; J trimming: 8 bases; junction bases outside the gene matches: 1. Germline CDR1 and CDR2: GTSNPN and SVGIG (reference sequence). This CDR3 is built from 11 residues. The sequenced CDR3 bases are TGTGCCTGGGCGGGGGGGTATGAG. Protein: CAWAGGYE. The entire CDR3 protein is CAWAGGYEQFF.

This clone was counted ten times or more. Read sequence stops 3 residues before the CDR3 end, and the germline J gene provides the missing end. The chain uses TRBV19 and TRBJ1-4; D is perhaps TRBD1 (5 bases). V shed 7 bases and J shed 4 bases, with 19 bases lying between them. Germline V gives CDR1 LNHDA, CDR2 SQIVND (reference sequence). The length of the CDR3 is 16 residues. The CDR3 spells CASTPLSTAFNEKLFF. The sequenced part of the CDR3 DNA is TGTGCCAGTACCCCACTATCGACAGCCTTTAATGAAAAA.

As regards this clone: The read finishes 3 residues shy of the CDR3 end, and the germline J gene is used to complete it. The chain is built from TRBV7-6 and TRBJ2-7; TRBD2 might be the D (7 bases). Trimming cost V 0 bases and J 6 bases, with 15 bases left between them. The CDR3 spans 15 residues. CDR1 and CDR2 (germline): SGHVS, FNYEAQ. The sequenced part of the CDR3 DNA is TGTGCCAGCAGCTTAGCCGGAGGGGGGGTAGGCGAG. Translation gives CASSLAGGGVGE. The whole CDR3 protein reads CASSLAGGGVGEQYF.

This clone showed up many times. Incomplete CDR3 DNA: TGTGCCAGCAGCGGAGCGGGCTACGAG. Encoded protein: CASSGAGYE. The entire CDR3 is CASSGAGYEQYF. V gene TRBV9 combines with J gene TRBJ2-7; a possible D gene is TRBD2 (6 bases). The DNA ends 3 residues before the CDR3 does, and the rest of the CDR3 is filled in from the germline J gene. The CDR3 loop spans 12 amino acids. Germline-derived CDR1 and CDR2 are SGDLS and YYNGEE. Trimming cost V 3 bases and J 3 bases, with 7 bases left between them.

This clone was seen many times. The CDR3 end is not reached by the read, which stops 3 residues before it; the germline J gene fills it in. This chain connects TRBV18 to TRBJ2-5; 11 bases line up with TRBD2. The CDR3 runs to 17 residues. Germline values: CDR1 KGHSH, CDR2 LQKENI. The V segment lost 3 bases and the J segment 0 bases; nucleotides outside the gene matches: 6. Partial CDR3 DNA: TGTGCCAGCTCACCTCCCCGGACTAGCGGGTACCAAGAGACC. Amino acids: CASSPPRTSGYQET. The whole CDR3 sequence is CASSPPRTSGYQETQYF.

In this sample, this clone turned up many times. The read falls 3 residues short of the CDR3 end, and the missing part is taken from the germline J gene. This rearrangement joins TRBV29-1 to TRBJ2-5; 8 nucleotides align to TRBD2. CDR3 length equals 14 residues. Losses at the gene ends were 3 bases for V and 1 base for J; bases not matched to a gene: 4. Germline V gives CDR1 SQVTM, CDR2 ANQGSEA. The CDR3: CSVERAGGQETQYF. The sequenced CDR3 bases are TGCAGCGTTGAGCGGGCGGGAGGCCAAGAGACC. Drawing the rest from reference TRBV29-1 and TRBJ2-5, the complete variable domain is SAVISQKPSRDICQRGTSLTIQCQVDSQVTMMFWYRQQPGQSLTLIATANQGSEATYESGFVIDKFPISRPNLTFSTLTVSNMSPEDSSIYLCSVERAGGQETQYFGPGTRLLVL.

In this sample, this clone turned up many times. The read ends 3 residues before the CDR3 terminus; that terminus is restored from the germline J gene. The rearrangement joins TRBV19 to TRBJ1-5; a possible D gene is TRBD1 (5 bases). Between the trimmed V and J ends, which lost 7 bases and 7 bases, there was a span of 14 bases. The CDR3 contains 13 residues. Germline V CDR1 and CDR2: LNHDA, SQIVND (reference sequence). CDR3 sequence reads: CASNQGSRQPQHF. Partial CDR3 DNA: TGTGCCAGTAACCAGGGTTCGAGGCAGCCC.

This clone was seen at least ten times. From the germline J gene comes the end of the CDR3, since the read stops 3 residues before it. The V and J genes are TRBV20-1 and TRBJ2-4; TRBD1 matches at 7 bases. Trimming cost V 3 bases and J 4 bases; bases outside gene matches: 3. The CDR3 is 13 amino acids. Germline V lookup: CDR1 DFQATT, CDR2 SNEGSKA (reference sequence). CDR3: CSASRDSKNIQYF. The CDR3 bases that were read are TGCAGTGCTAGCCGGGACAGTAAAAACATT.

This clone showed up many times. The missing CDR3 end, 3 residues past where the read stops, is filled in from the germline J gene. The rearrangement joins TRBV7-2 to TRBJ2-5; D is unresolved. The ends were cut back, 4 bases at V and 4 bases at J, with 13 bases in the middle. This CDR3 is 14 amino acids long. Germline CDR1 reads SGHTA; CDR2 reads FQGNSA. The sequenced CDR3 bases are TGTGCCAGCAGCTCCCCCCCGCTAGGAGAGACC. Its protein product is CASSSPPLGET. The whole CDR3 is CASSSPPLGETQYF.

This clone came up a few times. One junction end disagrees with the germline gene, perhaps due to a read error. The CDR3 end falls 3 residues outside the read, so it is completed with the germline J gene. Other DNA sequences of this sample code for an identical CDR3. V usage is TRBV2 and J usage is TRBJ1-3; D not resolved. CDR3 length: 13 amino acids. From germline, CDR1 is SNHLY and CDR2 FYNNEI. The CDR3 loop reads CASSVTSGNTIYF. The part of the CDR3 DNA that was read is TGTGCCAGCAGTGTGACATCTGGAAACACA.

This clone was counted many times. The read terminates 3 residues ahead of where the CDR3 ends, so the germline J gene completes it. V usage is TRBV19 and J usage is TRBJ1-1; 12 bases are shared with TRBD1. Per germline, CDR1 LNHDA and CDR2 SQIVND (reference sequence). The CDR3 is 14 amino acids. V trimming: 6 bases; J trimming: 4 bases; junction bases outside the gene matches: 3. CDR3 region: CASRGQGASTEAFF. CDR3 DNA, as far as it was read: TGTGCCAGTAGGGGACAGGGGGCAAGCACTGAA.

This clone was found many times. The read falls 3 residues short of the CDR3 end, and the missing part is taken from the germline J gene. The rearrangement links TRBV20-1 to TRBJ1-4; 10 nucleotides agree with TRBD1. Per germline, CDR1 DFQATT and CDR2 SNEGSKA (reference sequence). The V segment lost 5 bases and the J segment 0 bases; nucleotides outside the gene matches: 15. The CDR3 covers 19 residues. Partial CDR3 DNA: TGCAGTGCTTCATCCCAGGGACAGGGGATACCCGCAACTAATGAAAAA. As protein: CSASSQGQGIPATNEK. The complete CDR3 sequence is CSASSQGQGIPATNEKLFF.

CDR3 sequence: CASSREVGQGYYGYTF. CDR3 DNA (partial): TGTGCCAGCAGCCGAGAAGTGGGACAGGGGTACTATGGC. The J gene is TRBJ1-2, the V gene TRBV7-8; 10 bases are shared with TRBD1. The read ends 3 residues shy of where the CDR3 ends; the end is completed using the germline J gene. V was clipped by 5 bases and J by 3 bases; unmatched bases: 9. The CDR3 has 16 residues. Germline V lookup: CDR1 SGHVS, CDR2 FQNEAQ. Filled out from reference TRBV7-8 and TRBJ1-2, the complete variable domain reads GAGVSQSPRYKVAKRGQDVALRCDPISGHVSLFWYQQALGQGPEFLTYFQNEAQLDKSGLPSDRFFAERPEGSVSTLKIQRTQQEDSAVYLCASSREVGQGYYGYTFGSGTRLTVV.

This clone was detected ten times or more. The read is 3 residues too short to cover the CDR3 end, so that end is filled in from the germline J gene. This chain links TRBV18 with TRBJ2-7, with 10 bases matching TRBD1. V shed 6 bases and J 0 bases; nucleotides not matched to a gene: 5. Per germline, CDR1 KGHSH and CDR2 LQKENI. The CDR3 is 15 residues long. The DNA read from the CDR3 is TGTGCCAGCTCGGCCGGGACAGGGGCCTCCTACGAG. Protein product: CASSAGTGASYE. The whole CDR3 is CASSAGTGASYEQYF.

This clone has a count of ten or more. The missing CDR3 end, 3 residues past where the read stops, is filled in from the germline J gene. The V gene is TRBV2, the J gene TRBJ2-3, with TRBD2 matching 13 bases. Looked up from germline, CDR1 is SNHLY and CDR2 is FYNNEI. V lost 7 bases, J lost 5 bases, and 6 bases stayed unmatched. This CDR3 is 15 amino acids long. CDR3 protein: CASKLAGGPGDTQYF. The sequenced part of the CDR3 DNA is TGTGCCAGCAAACTAGCGGGAGGGCCGGGAGATACG.

This clone was counted many times. The observed sequence ends 3 residues before the CDR3 terminus, with the missing tail filled in from the germline J gene. The chain links TRBV29-1 to TRBJ2-5, with 8 positions matching TRBD1. Germline lookup yields CDR1 SQVTM and CDR2 ANQGSEA. With 7 bases clipped from V and 4 bases from J, the junction kept 5 bases outside the gene matches. The CDR3 spans 12 residues. The CDR3 spells CSAQDRAETQYF. CDR3 bases read: TGCAGCGCTCAGGACAGGGCAGAGACC.

This clone came up many times. The observed sequence ends 3 residues before the CDR3 terminus, with the missing tail filled in from the germline J gene. The chain recombines TRBV5-4 with TRBJ2-5, with 7 bases that match TRBD2. The length of the CDR3 is 14 residues. Germline-derived CDR1 and CDR2 are SGHNT and YYREEE (reference sequence). The V and J ends lost 2 bases and 5 bases, in that order; junction bases with no gene match: 6. The sequenced part of the CDR3 DNA is TGTGCCAGCAGCTTTGGACTAGGCGAGGAGACC. Its translation: CASSFGLGEET. The entire CDR3 protein is CASSFGLGEETQYF.

Concerning this clone itself: From the germline J gene comes the end of the CDR3, since the read stops 3 residues before it. This sequence joins TRBV18 and TRBJ2-3, with 10 bases aligning to TRBD1. CDR3 length: 14 amino acids. The germline CDR1 and CDR2 sequences are KGHSH and LQKENI. CDR3 loop: CASGPRTGGETQYF. Incomplete CDR3 DNA: TGTGCCAGCGGACCACGGACAGGGGGAGAGACG. Full variable domain (outside the CDR3, taken from reference TRBV18 and TRBJ2-3): NAGVMQNPRHLVRRRGQEARLRCSPMKGHSHVYWYRQLPEEGLKFMVYLQKENIIDESGMPKERFSAEFPKEGPSILRIQQVVRGDSAAYFCASGPRTGGETQYFGPGTRLTVL.

With respect to this clone: From the germline J gene comes the end of the CDR3, since the read stops 3 residues before it. The V gene is TRBV20-1, the J gene TRBJ2-7, with D possibly TRBD2 on 6 matching bases. V was cut by 1 base and J by 5 bases, with 12 bases left in between. CDR1 DFQATT and CDR2 SNEGSKA come from the germline V gene (reference sequence). The CDR3 sequence is 13 residues long. Incomplete CDR3 DNA: TGCAGTGCTAGAGGGCGGGGTTTCCACGAG. Its protein product is CSARGRGFHE. The entire CDR3 protein reads CSARGRGFHEQYF.

This clone was picked up many times. The read stops 3 residues short of the end of the CDR3; the missing end is completed from the germline J gene. This chain uses TRBV28 with TRBJ2-7; 8 bases line up with TRBD2. The trim removed 2 bases at V and 4 bases at J, leaving 7 bases unmatched. CDR1 and CDR2 from the germline V gene are MDHEN and SYDVKM. The CDR3 totals 15 residues. The DNA read from the CDR3 is TGTGCCAGCAGTTTAGTCCCCGGGGGGGGGTACGAG. It codes for CASSLVPGGGYE. In full, the CDR3 reads CASSLVPGGGYEQYF. The complete variable domain, with remaining parts taken from reference TRBV28 and TRBJ2-7, reads DVKVTQSSRYLVKRTGEKVFLECVQDMDHENMFWYRQDPGLGLRLIYFSYDVKMKEKGDIPEGYSVSREKKERFSLILESASTNQTSMYLCASSLVPGGGYEQYFGPGTRLTVT.

This clone was detected only a few times. The read stops 3 residues short of the end of the CDR3; the missing end is completed from the germline J gene. This chain joins TRBV2 and TRBJ2-5, with 7 bases matching TRBD1. The CDR3 is made up of 13 amino acids. V shed 6 bases and J 4 bases; nucleotides not matched to a gene: 5. The germline CDR1 and CDR2 sequences are SNHLY and FYNNEI. The CDR3: CASRQGVGETQYF. CDR3 DNA (partial): TGTGCCAGCAGGCAGGGGGTCGGAGAGACC.

This clone was recorded many times. Read data end 3 residues before the CDR3 end; the end is taken from the germline J gene. The rearrangement uses TRBV5-4 and TRBJ1-3, with D perhaps TRBD1 (5 bases). This CDR3 is 14 amino acids long. Germline V gives CDR1 SGHNT, CDR2 YYREEE (reference sequence). V was trimmed by 5 bases and J by 1 base, leaving 10 bases between them. CDR3 bases read: TGTGCCAGCAGTGGACGGGGGTCTGGAAACACC. It is translated as CASSGRGSGNT. The CDR3, in full, reads CASSGRGSGNTIYF.

This clone was detected many times. The read ends 3 residues before the CDR3 terminus; that terminus is restored from the germline J gene. The V gene is TRBV6-1, the J gene TRBJ2-7; 9 bases fit TRBD2. CDR1 MNHNS and CDR2 SASEGT come from the germline V gene. The CDR3 is 16 amino acids. The V and J ends lost 0 bases and 3 bases, in that order; junction bases with no gene match: 6. This chain's CDR3 is CASSEALAGVVYEQYF. The sequenced CDR3 bases are TGTGCCAGCAGTGAAGCCTTAGCGGGAGTGGTCTACGAG.

At least ten counts were recorded for this clone. The DNA ends 3 residues before the CDR3 does, and the rest of the CDR3 is filled in from the germline J gene. The chain carries TRBV18 and TRBJ2-2; D gene uncertain. The V end was cut by 6 bases, the J end by 5 bases, with 22 bases between. Germline values: CDR1 KGHSH, CDR2 LQKENI. The CDR3 contains 17 residues. The covered CDR3 bases are TGTGCCAGCTCCATTATCCAGGTTACGAAAATTACCGGGGAG. It specifies CASSIIQVTKITGE. The full-length CDR3 reads as CASSIIQVTKITGELFF.

This clone was observed many times. The sequence runs out 3 residues before the end of the CDR3; the remainder is reconstructed from the germline J gene. This chain connects TRBV5-1 to TRBJ2-1; D might be TRBD1 (7 bases). The CDR3 runs to 15 residues. V lost 4 bases, J lost 0 bases, and 11 bases lay in between. Germline assignment: CDR1 SGHRS and CDR2 YFSETQ. CDR3 bases read: TGCGCCAGCAGCCCGGGGGACAGCTCCTACAATGAG. It specifies CASSPGDSSYNE. The entire CDR3 sequence reads CASSPGDSSYNEQFF.

A note on this clone: Coverage ceases 3 residues before the CDR3 finishes, and the germline J gene fills in the end. The chain recombines TRBV5-1 with TRBJ1-4; weak D call: TRBD1 (6 bases). The CDR3 spans 16 residues. CDR1 is SGHRS, CDR2 YFSETQ, per germline. Trimming took off 4 bases at V and 0 bases at J, with 13 bases between the two ends. The CDR3: CASSAGTLTTNEKLFF. The CDR3 DNA, read in part, is TGCGCCAGCAGCGCCGGGACACTGACAACTAATGAAAAA.